These T cell receptor beta chains were read from a single sample in a study of cytomegalovirus exposure and HLA in healthy donors. Measured with immunoSEQ multiplex PCR; TCRdb has only the in-frame clones, and not every one. The repertoire has about 99,000 clones, nearly 80% of them found once; the top ten carry 5% to 6.5%. The material sequenced was PBMCs. The source of these receptors is a man aged 55 to 70 in good health and CMV-seropositive. Each CDR3 is given with its conserved first and last residue. D genes are given only for firm matches. Some rows have no size entry. The others give once, few or many, or a class for an expanded clone.

J | size | V | D | CDR3 | DNA
TRBJ1-1 | few | TRBV27 | TRBD1 | CASGGTEIIIGAFF | TGTGCCAGCGGCGGGACAGAAATTATCATCGGAGCTTTCTTT
TRBJ2-3 | - | TRBV6-6 | TRBD1 | CASSYLDRVSTDTQYF | TGTGCCAGCAGTTATCTTGACAGGGTATCCACAGATACGCAGTATTTT
TRBJ2-7 | few | TRBV15 | TRBD1 | CATSRGQGRDEQYF | TGTGCCACCAGCAGAGGACAGGGGCGCGACGAGCAGTACTTC
TRBJ1-4 | few | TRBV30 | TRBD1 | CAWSHDRGLFF | TGTGCCTGGAGTCACGACAGGGGACTGTTTTTT
TRBJ1-4 | - | TRBV7-9 | - | CASTLRDTGEKLFF | TGTGCCAGCACCCTCCGGGACACTGGTGAAAAACTGTTTTTT
TRBJ1-2 | - | TRBV11-1 | TRBD1 | CASSSGTGALLHGYTF | TGTGCCAGCAGCTCCGGGACAGGGGCTCTATTGCATGGCTACACCTTC
TRBJ1-1 | - | TRBV6-5 | TRBD1 | CASSQGGQGSTEAFF | TGTGCCAGCAGCCAGGGAGGACAGGGAAGCACTGAAGCTTTCTTT
TRBJ2-7 | - | TRBV29-1 | - | CSVVRIRQSLYEQYF | TGCAGCGTTGTACGGATCCGACAGTCCCTCTACGAGCAGTACTTC
TRBJ2-7 | - | TRBV27 | - | CASSLRGTTPWAIRSGEQYF | TGTGCCAGCAGTTTAAGGGGGACAACCCCCTGGGCTATAAGGTCTGGCGAGCAGTACTTC
TRBJ1-2 | - | TRBV5-4 | - | CASSSPGDISYGYTF | TGTGCCAGCAGCTCTCCAGGGGATATAAGCTATGGCTACACCTTC
TRBJ1-5 | few | TRBV6-5 | - | CASSVGGLGNQPQHF | TGTGCCAGCAGTGTCGGGGGGCTGGGCAATCAGCCCCAGCATTTT
TRBJ2-7 | - | TRBV11-2 | TRBD1 | CASSLENRDREF | TGTGCCAGCAGCTTAGAAAACCGGGACAGAGAATTC
TRBJ2-5 | - | TRBV5-1 | - | CASSLDRPRYEETQYF | TGCGCCAGCAGCTTGGACAGGCCCCGATATGAAGAGACCCAGTACTTC
TRBJ1-1 | - | TRBV18 | - | CASSPLRNTEAFF | TGTGCCAGCTCACCACTTCGGAACACTGAAGCTTTCTTT
TRBJ2-1 | few | TRBV5-1 | - | CASSLGRTTDEQFF | TGCGCCAGCAGCTTAGGGAGGACGACGGATGAGCAGTTCTTC
TRBJ2-1 | - | TRBV29-1 | TRBD2 | CSALSGGLSYNEQFF | TGCAGCGCCCTTAGCGGGGGGCTCTCCTACAATGAGCAGTTCTTC
TRBJ1-3 | - | TRBV6-5 | - | CASSYGPEVGNTIYF | TGTGCCAGCAGTTACGGACCGGAGGTGGGAAACACCATATATTTT
TRBJ2-2 | few | TRBV5-5 | TRBD1 | CASSLGQGRDTGELFF | TGTGCCAGCAGCTTGGGACAGGGTCGGGACACCGGGGAGCTGTTTTTT
TRBJ2-5 | - | TRBV7-6 | - | CASSLGGVRQETQYF | TGTGCCAGCAGCTTAGGCGGGGTGCGGCAAGAGACCCAGTACTTC
TRBJ2-3 | once | TRBV6-1 | - | CASSAVTLGQRRDTQYF | TGTGCCAGCAGTGCCGTGACTTTAGGACAGAGACGAGATACGCAGTATTTT
TRBJ1-1 | once | TRBV7-9 | TRBD1 | CSSSLRTGGFRDTEAFF | TGTTCCAGCAGCTTGAGGACAGGGGGCTTCAGGGACACTGAAGCTTTCTTT
TRBJ1-2 | few | TRBV14 | - | CASSPPGGLAHGYTF | TGTGCCAGCAGCCCCCCGGGAGGGTTGGCCCATGGCTACACCTTC
TRBJ2-5 | - | TRBV4-1 | TRBD2 | CASSQGGRGARETQYF | TGCGCCAGCAGCCAAGGTGGGCGGGGGGCCCGGGAGACCCAGTACTTC
TRBJ1-2 | few | TRBV6-6 | - | CASSYSKGALNYGYTF | TGTGCCAGCAGTTACTCGAAAGGGGCCCTCAACTATGGCTACACCTTC
TRBJ2-7 | - | TRBV29-1 | TRBD1 | CSTRDRGNGQYF | TGCAGCACCCGGGACAGAGGGAATGGGCAGTACTTC
TRBJ1-1 | - | TRBV19 | TRBD1 | CASSPGQGSTEAFF | TGTGCCAGTAGTCCAGGACAGGGGAGCACTGAAGCTTTCTTT
TRBJ1-6 | few | TRBV6-1 | - | CASETEGGVSPLHF | TGTGCCAGCGAGACTGAAGGGGGTGTGTCACCCCTCCACTTT
TRBJ1-3 | - | TRBV11-2 | - | CASSLGSSAGNTIYF | TGTGCCAGCAGCTTAGGGAGCTCAGCGGGAAACACCATATATTTT
TRBJ2-7 | - | TRBV7-2 | - | CASSSPSYEQYF | TGTGCCAGCAGCTCACCTTCCTACGAGCAGTACTTC
TRBJ1-1 | - | TRBV18 | - | CASSELPLRTEAFF | TGTGCCAGCTCAGAACTACCCCTGAGGACTGAAGCTTTCTTT
TRBJ1-1 | - | TRBV18 | - | CASSPKTIEAFF | TGTGCCAGCTCACCAAAGACAATTGAAGCTTTCTTT
TRBJ2-7 | - | TRBV9 | TRBD1 | CASSASTGGYEQYF | TGTGCCAGCAGCGCTTCGACAGGGGGCTACGAGCAGTACTTC
TRBJ2-7 | - | TRBV7-2 | - | CASSSRSYEQYF | TGTGCCAGCAGCTCCAGGTCCTACGAGCAGTACTTC
TRBJ2-1 | - | TRBV10-1 | TRBD2 | CASSETSGGAQFF | TGCGCCAGCAGTGAGACTAGCGGGGGTGCGCAGTTCTTC
TRBJ1-1 | - | TRBV18 | - | CASSPQGMNTEAFF | TGTGCCAGCTCACCGCAGGGGATGAACACTGAAGCTTTCTTT
TRBJ1-3 | - | TRBV4-2 | - | CASSQDSGAPGNTIYF | TGTGCCAGCAGCCAAGATTCGGGAGCTCCGGGAAACACCATATATTTT
TRBJ2-5 | - | TRBV11-2 | - | CASSLDPGLQETQYF | TGTGCCAGCAGCTTAGATCCCGGACTACAAGAGACCCAGTACTTC
TRBJ2-3 | once | TRBV7-6 | TRBD2 | CASSFQPSGGGADTQYF | TGTGCCAGCAGCTTCCAACCGAGCGGGGGGGGTGCGGATACGCAGTATTTT
TRBJ2-5 | - | TRBV19 | TRBD2 | CASRGGAGGQETQYF | TGTGCCAGTCGAGGGGGAGCGGGGGGGCAGGAGACCCAGTACTTC
TRBJ1-2 | - | TRBV7-9 | TRBD1 | CASSAPGQGASGYTF | TGTGCCAGCAGCGCGCCGGGACAGGGGGCCAGTGGCTACACCTTC
TRBJ1-1 | few | TRBV5-6 | - | CASSPAAPGTEAFF | TGTGCCAGCAGTCCCGCGGCTCCGGGGACTGAAGCTTTCTTT
TRBJ1-2 | - | TRBV5-8 | - | CASSFQYGYTF | TGTGCCAGCAGCTTTCAGTACGGCTACACCTTC
TRBJ1-3 | - | TRBV2 | TRBD1 | CASSVGTGVDTIYF | TGTGCCAGCAGTGTTGGGACAGGGGTTGACACCATATATTTT
TRBJ2-5 | - | TRBV2 | TRBD2 | CASSPLAGGQETQYF | TGTGCCAGCAGTCCCCTAGCGGGGGGTCAAGAGACCCAGTACTTC
TRBJ1-1 | - | TRBV7-3 | - | CASSMQENTEAFF | TGTGCCAGCAGCATGCAGGAGAACACTGAAGCTTTCTTT
TRBJ1-6 | - | TRBV6-6 | - | CASSYSRRESPLHF | TGTGCCAGCAGTTACTCCCGGCGGGAATCACCCCTCCACTTT
TRBJ1-5 | - | TRBV19 | - | CASRTVYSNQPQHF | TGTGCCAGCAGGACAGTTTATAGCAATCAGCCCCAGCATTTT
TRBJ1-2 | - | TRBV12-5 | - | CASGIPGFLAGYSF | TGTGCTAGTGGTATCCCGGGCTTCCTGGCGGGCTACTCCTTC
TRBJ1-5 | few | TRBV5-5 | - | CASSLGGKGQPQHF | TGTGCCAGCAGCTTAGGAGGGAAGGGTCAGCCCCAGCATTTT
TRBJ2-1 | once | TRBV4-2 | - | CASSQDEGGPDEQFF | TGTGCCAGCAGCCAAGATGAGGGGGGGCCCGATGAGCAGTTCTTC
TRBJ1-5 | - | TRBV7-8 | TRBD1 | CASSLEGARGNQPQHF | TGTGCCAGCAGCTTAGAGGGGGCGCGAGGCAATCAGCCCCAGCATTTT
TRBJ2-3 | - | TRBV30 | - | CAWNRAQADTQYF | TGTGCCTGGAACCGCGCCCAGGCAGATACGCAGTATTTT
TRBJ1-1 | - | TRBV18 | TRBD1 | CASLPGQVDTEAFF | TGTGCCAGCCTCCCGGGACAGGTAGACACTGAAGCTTTCTTT
TRBJ2-5 | once | TRBV7-8 | TRBD2 | CASRSTGGAGSETQYF | TGTGCCAGCAGGAGCACGGGAGGAGCGGGGTCAGAGACCCAGTACTTC
TRBJ2-5 | - | TRBV29-1 | - | CSVDPGIGETQYF | TGCAGCGTTGACCCAGGGATCGGAGAGACCCAGTACTTC